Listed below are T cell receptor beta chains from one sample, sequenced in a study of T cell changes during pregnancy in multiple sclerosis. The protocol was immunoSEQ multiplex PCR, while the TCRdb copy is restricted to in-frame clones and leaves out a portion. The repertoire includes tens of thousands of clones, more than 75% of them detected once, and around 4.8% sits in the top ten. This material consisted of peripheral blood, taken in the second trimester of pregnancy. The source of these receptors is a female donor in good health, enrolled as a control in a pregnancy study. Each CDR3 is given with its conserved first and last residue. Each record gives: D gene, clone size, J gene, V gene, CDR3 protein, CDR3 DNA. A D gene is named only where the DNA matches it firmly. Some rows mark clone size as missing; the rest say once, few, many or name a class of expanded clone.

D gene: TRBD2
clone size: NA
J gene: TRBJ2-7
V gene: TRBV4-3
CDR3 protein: CASSQEDRSGGAYEQYF
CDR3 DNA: TGCGCCAGCAGCCAAGAGGACCGAAGCGGGGGGGCCTACGAGCAGTACTTC

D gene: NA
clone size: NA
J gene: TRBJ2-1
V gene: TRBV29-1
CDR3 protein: CSVVRLRDVNEQFF
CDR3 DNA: TGCAGCGTTGTTAGACTAAGAGATGTCAATGAGCAGTTCTTC

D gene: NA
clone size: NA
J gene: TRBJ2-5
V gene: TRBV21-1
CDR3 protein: CASSKRRYF
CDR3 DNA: TGTGCCAGCAGCAAACGCAGGTACTTC

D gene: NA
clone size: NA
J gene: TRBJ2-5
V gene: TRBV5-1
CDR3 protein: CASSFQGRETQYF
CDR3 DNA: TGCGCCAGCAGCTTCCAGGGGCGAGAGACCCAGTACTTC

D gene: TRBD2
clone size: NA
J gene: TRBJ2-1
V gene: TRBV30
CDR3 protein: CAWSGTSGSLDEQFF
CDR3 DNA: TGTGCCTGGAGTGGGACTAGCGGGAGTCTCGATGAGCAGTTCTTC

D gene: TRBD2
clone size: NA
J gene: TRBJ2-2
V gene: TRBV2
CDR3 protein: CASKGLAGGLNTGELFF
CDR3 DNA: TGTGCCAGCAAGGGACTAGCGGGAGGATTGAACACCGGGGAGCTGTTTTTT

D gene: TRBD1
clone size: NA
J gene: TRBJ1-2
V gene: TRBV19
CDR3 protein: CASSIGQGADYGYTF
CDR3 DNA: TGTGCCAGTAGTATTGGACAGGGGGCAGACTATGGCTACACCTTC

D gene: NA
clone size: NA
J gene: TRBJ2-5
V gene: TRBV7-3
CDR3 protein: CASSATKQETQYF
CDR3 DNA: TGTGCCAGCAGCGCGACAAAGCAAGAGACCCAGTACTTC

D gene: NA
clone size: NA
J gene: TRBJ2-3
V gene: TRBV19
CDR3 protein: CASSIKAAGDTDTQYF
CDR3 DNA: TGTGCCAGTAGTATAAAGGCGGCTGGCGACACAGATACGCAGTATTTT

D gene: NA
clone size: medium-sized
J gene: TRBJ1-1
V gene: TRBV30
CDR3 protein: CAWSRTGQTEAFF
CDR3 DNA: TGTGCCTGGAGTCGGACTGGACAGACTGAAGCTTTCTTT

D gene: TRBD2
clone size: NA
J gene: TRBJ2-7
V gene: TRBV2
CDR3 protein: CASRKPSGRVHEQYF
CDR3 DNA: TGTGCCAGCAGGAAGCCTAGCGGGAGGGTCCACGAGCAGTACTTC

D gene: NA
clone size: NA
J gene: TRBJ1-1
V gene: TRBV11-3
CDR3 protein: CASSVTDSPNTEAFF
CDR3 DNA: TGTGCCAGCAGCGTTACCGACAGCCCGAACACTGAAGCTTTCTTT

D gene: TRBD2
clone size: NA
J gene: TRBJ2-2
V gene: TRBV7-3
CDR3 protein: CASSKTSGGGELFF
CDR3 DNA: TGTGCCAGCAGCAAGACTAGCGGGGGTGGGGAGCTGTTTTTT

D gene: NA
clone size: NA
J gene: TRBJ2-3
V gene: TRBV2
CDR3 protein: CASSEFAPRGGITDTQYF
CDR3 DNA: TGTGCCAGCAGTGAATTCGCGCCTCGGGGAGGAATCACAGATACGCAGTATTTT

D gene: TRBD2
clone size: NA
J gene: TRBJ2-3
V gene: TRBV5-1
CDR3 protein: CASSRGVAESTDTQYF
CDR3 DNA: TGCGCCAGCAGCCGGGGGGTAGCGGAAAGCACAGATACGCAGTATTTT

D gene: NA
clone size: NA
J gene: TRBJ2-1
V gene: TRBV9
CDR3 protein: CASSGLRDIVHNEQFF
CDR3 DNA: TGTGCCAGCAGCGGACTCCGGGACATTGTCCACAATGAGCAGTTCTTC

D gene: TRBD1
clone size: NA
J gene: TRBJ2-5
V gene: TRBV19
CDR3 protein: CASSTTGGKGTQYF
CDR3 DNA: TGTGCCAGTAGTACCACAGGGGGCAAGGGGACCCAGTACTTC

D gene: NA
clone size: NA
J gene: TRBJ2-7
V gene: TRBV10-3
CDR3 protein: CAIRTGDSDYEQYF
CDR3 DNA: TGTGCCATCAGGACGGGGGACAGTGATTACGAGCAGTACTTC

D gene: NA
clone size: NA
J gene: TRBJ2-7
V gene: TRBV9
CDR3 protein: CASSVGWQGVYEQYF
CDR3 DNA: TGTGCCAGCAGCGTAGGGTGGCAGGGTGTCTACGAGCAGTACTTC

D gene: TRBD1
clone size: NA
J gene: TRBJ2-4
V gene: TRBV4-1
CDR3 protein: CASSPKTGVENIQYF
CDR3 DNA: TGCGCCAGCAGCCCAAAGACAGGGGTTGAAAACATTCAGTACTTC

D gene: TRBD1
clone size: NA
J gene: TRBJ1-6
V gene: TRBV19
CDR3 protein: CASSTLPGQGGSPLHF
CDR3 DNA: TGTGCCAGTAGTACCCTCCCGGGACAGGGAGGATCACCCCTCCACTTT

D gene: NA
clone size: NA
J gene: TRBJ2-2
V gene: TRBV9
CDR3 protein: CASSVGGATPNTGELFF
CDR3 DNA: TGTGCCAGCAGCGTAGGCGGGGCTACGCCGAACACCGGGGAGCTGTTTTTT

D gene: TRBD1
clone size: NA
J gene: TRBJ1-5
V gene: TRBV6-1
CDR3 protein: CASSEAEGAGNQPQHF
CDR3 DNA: TGTGCCAGCAGTGAAGCCGAGGGGGCCGGCAATCAGCCCCAGCATTTT

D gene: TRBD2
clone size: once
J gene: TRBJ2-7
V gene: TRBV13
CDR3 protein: CASSPSGAGEQYF
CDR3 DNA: TGTGCCAGCAGCCCTAGCGGGGCGGGCGAGCAGTACTTC

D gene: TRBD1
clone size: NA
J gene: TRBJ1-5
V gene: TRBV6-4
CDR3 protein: CASNTGGEIGPPPNQPQHF
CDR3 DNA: TGTGCCAGCAACACAGGGGGCGAGATTGGCCCGCCTCCCAATCAGCCCCAGCATTTT

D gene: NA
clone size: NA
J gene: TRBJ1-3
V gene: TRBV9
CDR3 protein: CASSAFAASSSGNTIYF
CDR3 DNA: TGTGCCAGCAGCGCGTTCGCGGCCTCAAGCTCTGGAAACACCATATATTTT

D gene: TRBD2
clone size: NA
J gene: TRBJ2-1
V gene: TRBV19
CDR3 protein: CASSIGREGRYEQFF
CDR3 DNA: TGTGCCAGTAGTATAGGGCGGGAGGGTCGGTATGAGCAGTTCTTC

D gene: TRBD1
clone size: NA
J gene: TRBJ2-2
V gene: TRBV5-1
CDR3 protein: CASSTGTGIDAGELFF
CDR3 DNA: TGCGCCAGCAGCACGGGGACAGGGATTGACGCCGGGGAGCTGTTTTTT

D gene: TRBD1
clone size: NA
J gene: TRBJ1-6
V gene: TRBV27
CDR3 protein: CASSLTGWEPLHF
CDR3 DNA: TGTGCCAGCAGCCTGACAGGGTGGGAACCCCTCCACTTT

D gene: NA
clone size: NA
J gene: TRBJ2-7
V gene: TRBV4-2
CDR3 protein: CASSPKGGGADYEQYF
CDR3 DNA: TGTGCCAGCAGCCCTAAGGGGGGGGGCGCGGATTACGAGCAGTACTTC

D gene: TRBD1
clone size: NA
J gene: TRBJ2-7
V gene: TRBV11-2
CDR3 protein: CASSLGTGYEQYF
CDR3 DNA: TGTGCCAGCAGCTTAGGGACAGGCTACGAGCAGTACTTC

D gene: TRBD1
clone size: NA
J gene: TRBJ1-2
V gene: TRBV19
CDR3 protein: CASSTYTGTGERVGSYGYTF
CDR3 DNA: TGTGCCAGTAGTACTTATACCGGGACAGGGGAACGAGTCGGGTCCTATGGCTACACCTTC

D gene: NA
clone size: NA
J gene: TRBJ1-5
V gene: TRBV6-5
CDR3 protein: CASSSRGGGQPQHF
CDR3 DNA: TGTGCCAGCAGTTCCCGGGGAGGTGGGCAGCCCCAGCATTTT

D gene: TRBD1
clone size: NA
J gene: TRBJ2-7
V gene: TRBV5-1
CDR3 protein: CASSWDRDSEQYF
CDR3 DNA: TGCGCCAGCAGCTGGGACAGGGACTCCGAGCAGTACTTC

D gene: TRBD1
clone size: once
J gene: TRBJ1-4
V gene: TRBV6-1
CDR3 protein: CASSEWDRNEKLFF
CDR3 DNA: TGTGCCAGCAGTGAGTGGGACAGAAATGAAAAACTGTTTTTT

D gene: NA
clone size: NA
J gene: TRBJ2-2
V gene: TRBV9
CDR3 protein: CASSVRVGENTGELFF
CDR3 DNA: TGTGCCAGCAGCGTAAGGGTGGGAGAGAACACCGGGGAGCTGTTTTTT

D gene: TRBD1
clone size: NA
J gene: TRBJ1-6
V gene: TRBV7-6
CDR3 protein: CASSSSPGQGAPLHF
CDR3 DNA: TGTGCCAGCAGCTCCTCCCCGGGACAGGGGGCACCCCTCCACTTT

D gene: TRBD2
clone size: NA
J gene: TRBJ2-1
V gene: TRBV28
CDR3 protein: CASSPRLAGGNEQFF
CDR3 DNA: TGTGCCAGCAGTCCCAGACTAGCGGGAGGCAATGAGCAGTTCTTC

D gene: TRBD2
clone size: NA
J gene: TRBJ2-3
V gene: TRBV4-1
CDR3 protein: CASSQLAGVADTQYF
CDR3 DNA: TGCGCCAGCAGCCAACTAGCGGGAGTGGCAGATACGCAGTATTTT

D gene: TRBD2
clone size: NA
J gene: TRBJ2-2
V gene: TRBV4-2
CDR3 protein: CASSQGLAGGHTGELFF
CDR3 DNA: TGTGCCAGCAGCCAGGGACTAGCGGGGGGGCACACCGGGGAGCTGTTTTTT

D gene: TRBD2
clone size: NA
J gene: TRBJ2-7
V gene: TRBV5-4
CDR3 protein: CASSRPLAGANYEQYF
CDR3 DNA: TGTGCCAGCAGCCGCCCCCTAGCGGGGGCCAACTACGAGCAGTACTTC

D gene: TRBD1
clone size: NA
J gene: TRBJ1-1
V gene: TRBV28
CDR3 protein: CASGNPDRVNTEAFF
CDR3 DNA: TGTGCCAGCGGGAATCCGGACAGGGTGAACACTGAAGCTTTCTTT

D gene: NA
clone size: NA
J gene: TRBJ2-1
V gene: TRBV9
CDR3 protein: CASSVAGVNEQFF
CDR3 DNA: TGTGCCAGCAGCGTAGCGGGAGTCAATGAGCAGTTCTTC

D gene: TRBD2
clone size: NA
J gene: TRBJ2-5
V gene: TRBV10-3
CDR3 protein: CAISESLAGLTEETQYF
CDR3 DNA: TGTGCCATCAGTGAGTCGCTAGCGGGCCTCACCGAAGAGACCCAGTACTTC

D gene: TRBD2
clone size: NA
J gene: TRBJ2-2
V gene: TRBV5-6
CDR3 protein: CASSLLSGLAGDTGELFF
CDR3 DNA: TGTGCCAGCAGCTTGTTGAGTGGTCTAGCGGGGGACACCGGGGAGCTGTTTTTT

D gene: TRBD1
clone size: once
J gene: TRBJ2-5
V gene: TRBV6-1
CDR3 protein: CASSESLGTGQETQYF
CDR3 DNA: TGTGCCAGCAGTGAAAGTCTAGGGACAGGCCAAGAGACCCAGTACTTC

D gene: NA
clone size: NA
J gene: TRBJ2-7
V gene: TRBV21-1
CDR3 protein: CASPQGCKYF
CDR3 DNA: TGTGCCAGCCCACAGGGATGCAAGTACTTC

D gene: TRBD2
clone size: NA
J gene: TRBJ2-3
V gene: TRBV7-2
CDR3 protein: CASSLGGGRSADTQYF
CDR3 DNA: TGTGCCAGCAGCTTAGGGGGCGGGAGGAGTGCGGATACGCAGTATTTT

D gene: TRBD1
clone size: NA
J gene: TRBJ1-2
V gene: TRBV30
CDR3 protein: CAWDWTGEGYTF
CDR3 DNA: TGTGCCTGGGACTGGACAGGGGAAGGCTACACCTTC

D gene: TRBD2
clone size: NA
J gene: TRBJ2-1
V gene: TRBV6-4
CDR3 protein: CASSDSASGGNEQFF
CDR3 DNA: TGTGCCAGCAGTGACTCTGCTAGCGGGGGGAATGAGCAGTTCTTC

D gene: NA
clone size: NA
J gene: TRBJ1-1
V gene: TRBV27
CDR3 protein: CASSVWGGYTEAFF
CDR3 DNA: TGTGCCAGCAGTGTGTGGGGGGGATACACTGAAGCTTTCTTT

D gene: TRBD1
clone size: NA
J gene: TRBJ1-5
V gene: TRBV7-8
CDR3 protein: CASSLGQGLNQPQHF
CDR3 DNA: TGTGCCAGCAGCTTGGGACAGGGCCTCAATCAGCCCCAGCATTTT

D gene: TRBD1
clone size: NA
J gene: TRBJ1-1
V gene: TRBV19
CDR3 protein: CASRKTGHNTEAFF
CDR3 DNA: TGTGCCAGTAGAAAGACAGGGCATAACACTGAAGCTTTCTTT

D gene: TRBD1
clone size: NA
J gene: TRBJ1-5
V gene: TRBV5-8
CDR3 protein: CASSIDVGQNNQPQHF
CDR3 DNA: TGTGCCAGCAGTATCGACGTGGGACAGAACAATCAGCCCCAGCATTTT

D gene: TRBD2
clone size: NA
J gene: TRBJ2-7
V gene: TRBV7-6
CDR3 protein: CASSSELAETYEQYF
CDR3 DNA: TGTGCCAGCAGTTCCGAGCTAGCGGAGACCTACGAGCAGTACTTC

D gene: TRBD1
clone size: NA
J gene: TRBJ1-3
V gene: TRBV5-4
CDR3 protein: CASSRDRSSSGNTIYF
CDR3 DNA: TGTGCCAGCAGCCGGGACAGGAGTAGCTCTGGAAACACCATATATTTT